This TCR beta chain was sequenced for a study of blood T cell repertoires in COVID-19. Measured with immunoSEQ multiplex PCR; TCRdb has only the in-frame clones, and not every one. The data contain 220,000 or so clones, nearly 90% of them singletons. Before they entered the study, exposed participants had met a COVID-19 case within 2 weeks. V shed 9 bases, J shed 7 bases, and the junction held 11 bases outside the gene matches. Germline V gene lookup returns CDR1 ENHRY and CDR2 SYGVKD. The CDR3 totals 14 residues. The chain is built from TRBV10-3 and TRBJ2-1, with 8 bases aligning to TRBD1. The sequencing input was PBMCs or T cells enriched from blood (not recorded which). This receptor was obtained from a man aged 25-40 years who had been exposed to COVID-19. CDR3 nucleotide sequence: TGTGCCATTACAGGGGGGATTTCCTTAAATGAGCAGTTCTTC. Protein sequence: CAITGGISLNEQFF.